This is a list of T cell receptor beta chains from one sample in a study of blood T cell repertoires in COVID-19. Repertoires were generated with immunoSEQ multiplex PCR, while TCRdb's copy carries only in-frame clones and drops some. The sample yields a few hundred thousand clones, under 85% seen once. The sample taken for sequencing was peripheral blood. All receptors derive from a human donor with COVID-19, enrolled during active disease. The donor label of this sample is uncertain. The CDR3 runs from the conserved cysteine through the conserved F or W. The order of the fields is V gene, J gene, D gene, CDR3 protein. The D gene is left open where the match is weak.

>TRBV6-5|TRBJ2-1|TRBD2
CASGPGGRATGEQFF
>TRBV23-1|TRBJ1-6|TRBD1
CANSRTGGFSSYNSPLHF
>TRBV19|TRBJ1-4|-
CASRPTRGGEKLFF
>TRBV5-1|TRBJ1-1|-
CASSTGVGEVTEAFF
>TRBV21-1|TRBJ1-6|-
CASSKPGQGWSPLHF
>TRBV3-1/TRBV3-2|TRBJ1-1|-
CASSVNTEAFF
>TRBV7-2|TRBJ1-5|-
CASSRQTSNQPQHF
>TRBV19|TRBJ1-3|-
CASSISTAGSGNTIYF
>TRBV19|TRBJ2-3|-
CASSIRQSSDMMQYF
>TRBV7-2|TRBJ1-3|TRBD1
CASSSDRGPGNTIYF
>TRBV28|TRBJ1-5|-
CATLLFRRYSNQPQHF
>TRBV7-7|TRBJ2-3|-
CASSLRQGLTDTQYF
>TRBV24-1|TRBJ2-1|TRBD2
CATSDSKREGSYNEQFF
>TRBV7-3|TRBJ1-6|-
CASSSQGNNSPLHF
>TRBV28|TRBJ2-7|TRBD2
CASTGTSGRAFYEQYF
>TRBV7-6|TRBJ2-5|TRBD2
CASSLVAGGGETQYF
>TRBV6-2/TRBV6-3|TRBJ1-5|-
CASSRLTGYSNQPQHF
>TRBV15|TRBJ1-5|TRBD1
CAIGTGSVYQPQHF
>TRBV7-9|TRBJ2-7|TRBD2
CASSLAVSGGFSYEQYF
>TRBV6-4|TRBJ1-2|TRBD1
CASSETGAANYGYTF
>TRBV28|TRBJ2-3|TRBD2
CASSLQAGGPDTQYF
>TRBV28|TRBJ2-7|TRBD1
CASRNRDRAYEQYF
>TRBV28|TRBJ2-7|-
CASSSGVHEQYF
>TRBV11-1|TRBJ2-5|TRBD2
CASSSREAGGQETQYF
>TRBV28|TRBJ1-5|TRBD1
CASSLVTGHQPQHF
>TRBV30|TRBJ1-1|-
CAWSKGIQANTEAFF
>TRBV19|TRBJ1-2|TRBD1
CASHTPGQGHYGYTF
>TRBV5-1|TRBJ2-2|TRBD2
CASSRTSGMSGELFF
>TRBV28|TRBJ1-2|TRBD1
CASLIGRGRGNYGYTF
>TRBV2|TRBJ2-2|-
CASSDSHGTGELFF
>TRBV28|TRBJ2-5|TRBD1
CASSSRDRVRTQYF
>TRBV6-2/TRBV6-3|TRBJ1-1|TRBD1
CASGHPRGQRNTEAFF
>TRBV6-6|TRBJ1-1|-
CASSPRGGGYTEAFF
>TRBV7-7|TRBJ1-4|-
CASSPTSGEKLFF
>TRBV19|TRBJ1-1|-
CASRGRERENTEAFF
>TRBV7-8|TRBJ1-6|-
CASSRPLYNSPLHF
>TRBV11-2|TRBJ2-7|-
CASSLDGDAYEQYF
>TRBV6-4|TRBJ1-5|TRBD1
CASSSGTGEISNQPQHF
>TRBV9|TRBJ1-1|-
CASSVAGVGIGGVNTEAFF
>TRBV30|TRBJ2-2|-
CAREGDGGTGELFF
>TRBV29-1|TRBJ1-1|TRBD1
CSVSTGGSTEAFF
>TRBV7-2|TRBJ2-2|-
CASSQNGGDTGELFF
>TRBV19|TRBJ1-6|-
CASSIGLVGRSPLHF
>TRBV28|TRBJ1-3|TRBD1
CASSTAGTGSGNTIYF
>TRBV5-4|TRBJ1-2|-
CASSLSGGRSYGYTF
>TRBV5-4|TRBJ2-3|TRBD2
CASSAGLAGGGHTDTQYF